Listed below are T cell receptor beta chains from one sample, sequenced in a study of cytomegalovirus exposure and HLA in healthy donors. The data were produced by immunoSEQ multiplex PCR, yet TCRdb's version contains in-frame clones alone and is incomplete. The sample includes 110,000 or so clones, more than 65% of them seen just once. Sequenced sample: PBMCs. The receptors were gathered from a man aged 35 to 55 in good health and CMV-seropositive. Both conserved end residues are part of each CDR3. The D gene is left open where the match is weak. The size field is filled for only some rows; it gives once, few, many or a size class.

14,TRBV9,TRBD1,-,TRBJ1-5,CASSADRGGQPQHF,TGTGCCAGCAGCGCGGACAGGGGAGGTCAGCCCCAGCATTTT
17,TRBV5-5,TRBD1,-,TRBJ2-7,CASSLGSFRDRGLEQYF,TGTGCCAGCAGCTTGGGGTCCTTTCGGGACAGGGGACTCGAGCAGTACTTC
13,TRBV5-6,TRBD1,-,TRBJ1-2,CASTLGGFDGYTF,TGTGCCAGCACTCTAGGGGGCTTTGACGGCTACACCTTC
13,TRBV18,-,-,TRBJ1-2,CASSLRSNYGYTF,TGTGCCAGCTCACTTCGGTCTAACTATGGCTACACCTTC
17,TRBV5-1,TRBD1,-,TRBJ1-6,CASSLGQGVIDNSPLHF,TGCGCTAGCAGCTTGGGACAGGGGGTGATTGATAATTCACCCCTCCACTTT
13,TRBV6-5,-,-,TRBJ1-4,CASRDSVNEKLFF,TGTGCCAGCAGGGACAGCGTTAATGAAAAACTGTTTTTT
13,TRBV2,-,-,TRBJ2-5,CATEGPSRETQYF,TGTGCCACCGAGGGCCCGTCCCGGGAGACCCAGTACTTC
16,TRBV6-5,-,once,TRBJ1-2,CASSYSKRGPNYGYTF,TGTGCCAGCAGTTACTCGAAGCGGGGGCCCAACTATGGCTACACCTTC
13,TRBV7-2,-,-,TRBJ2-3,CASSLRVIDTQYF,TGTGCCAGCAGCTTACGGGTTATAGATACGCAGTATTTT
16,TRBV29-1,TRBD1,-,TRBJ1-6,CSVEDNRGLYNSPLHF,TGCAGCGTTGAAGACAACAGGGGGTTATATAATTCACCCCTCCACTTT
13,TRBV5-1,-,-,TRBJ1-2,CASSPTRVDVYTF,TGCGCCAGCAGCCCGACTCGGGTCGATGTCTACACCTTC
12,TRBV30,-,few,TRBJ1-2,CAWSRTAYGYTF,TGTGCCTGGAGTAGGACAGCCTATGGCTACACCTTC
15,TRBV7-9,TRBD2,-,TRBJ2-3,CASTTTSGRTDTQYF,TGTGCCAGCACCACCACTAGCGGTCGCACAGATACGCAGTATTTT
16,TRBV5-4,-,-,TRBJ1-1,CASSLSYLQANTEAFF,TGTGCCAGCAGCTTGTCCTATCTGCAAGCGAACACTGAAGCTTTCTTT
13,TRBV15,-,-,TRBJ1-2,CATSGRGANGYTF,TGTGCCACCAGCGGGCGGGGGGCGAATGGCTACACCTTC
16,TRBV7-9,TRBD1,-,TRBJ1-5,CASRRRQGEVNQPQHF,TGTGCCAGCAGACGACGACAGGGGGAGGTCAATCAGCCCCAGCATTTT
13,TRBV7-9,TRBD1,-,TRBJ2-1,CASSLEQGTEQFF,TGTGCCAGCAGCTTAGAACAGGGGACTGAGCAGTTCTTC
15,TRBV7-8,-,-,TRBJ1-5,CASSFTFQGKQPQHF,TGTGCCAGCAGCTTCACTTTCCAGGGAAAGCAGCCCCAGCATTTT
14,TRBV19,-,-,TRBJ1-5,CASSRSGLNQPQHF,TGTGCCAGTAGTAGGTCAGGGTTAAATCAGCCCCAGCATTTT
15,TRBV11-2,TRBD2,once,TRBJ2-5,CASSLGAGGRETQYF,TGTGCCAGCAGCTTAGGGGCGGGGGGGCGGGAGACCCAGTACTTC
13,TRBV5-1,-,-,TRBJ1-1,CASSLERNTEAFF,TGCGCCAGCAGCTTGGAGAGGAACACTGAAGCTTTCTTT
18,TRBV5-1,TRBD2,-,TRBJ2-2,CASSLELAGARHTGELFF,TGCGCCAGCAGCTTGGAACTAGCGGGGGCTCGTCACACCGGGGAGCTGTTTTTT
11,TRBV11-2,-,-,TRBJ2-7,CASSYSYEQYF,TGTGCCAGCAGCTATAGTTACGAGCAGTACTTC
15,TRBV27,-,-,TRBJ2-3,CASSFSGGGTDTQYF,TGTGCCAGCAGTTTTTCCGGGGGAGGCACAGATACGCAGTATTTT
13,TRBV18,-,-,TRBJ1-5,CASSQGRNQPQHF,TGTGCCAGCTCACAGGGGCGCAATCAGCCCCAGCATTTT
17,TRBV7-9,TRBD2,-,TRBJ2-7,CASSLRTPSGDPYEQYF,TGTGCCAGCAGCCTAAGAACCCCGAGCGGGGACCCCTACGAGCAGTACTTC
15,TRBV7-9,-,-,TRBJ2-2,CSSRQDRHYTGELFF,TGTTCCAGCAGACAGGACAGACACTACACCGGGGAGCTGTTTTTT
16,TRBV7-9,TRBD2,-,TRBJ2-3,CASSRRTSGGTDTQYF,TGTGCCAGCAGCCGGCGGACTAGCGGGGGCACAGATACGCAGTATTTT
15,TRBV9,-,-,TRBJ1-4,CASSPQTGTNEKLFF,TGTGCCAGCAGCCCTCAGACTGGAACTAATGAAAAACTGTTTTTT
17,TRBV28,-,once,TRBJ2-1,CASSSPGAVGPYNEQFF,TGTGCCAGCAGTTCCCCTGGGGCCGTAGGTCCCTACAATGAGCAGTTCTTC
21,TRBV7-8,TRBD2,-,TRBJ2-3,CASSLERGLAGVKGSTDTQYF,TGTGCCAGCAGCTTAGAACGCGGACTAGCGGGGGTTAAAGGCAGCACAGATACGCAGTATTTT
14,TRBV6-4,-,-,TRBJ2-3,CASSPLGVTDTQYF,TGTGCCAGCAGCCCCCTAGGAGTTACAGATACGCAGTATTTT
16,TRBV18,TRBD2,once,TRBJ2-5,CASSPSTSGAGETQYF,TGTGCCAGCTCACCGTCAACTAGCGGGGCGGGGGAGACCCAGTACTTC
13,TRBV29-1,-,-,TRBJ2-7,CSVGWGIVNEQYF,TGCAGCGTTGGTTGGGGCATCGTAAACGAGCAGTACTTC
14,TRBV30,-,-,TRBJ1-1,CAWSVRGLNTEAFF,TGTGCCTGGAGTGTTAGAGGATTGAACACTGAAGCTTTCTTT
12,TRBV6-5,-,few,TRBJ1-1,CASRRAGTEAFF,TGTGCCAGCAGGAGGGCGGGGACTGAAGCTTTCTTT
14,TRBV27,-,-,TRBJ2-7,CASSPRQATYEQYF,TGTGCCAGCAGTCCCCGACAGGCTACCTACGAGCAGTACTTC
19,TRBV7-9,TRBD1,-,TRBJ2-7,CASSFKRTGARVGEYEQYF,TGTGCCAGCAGTTTCAAACGTACAGGGGCGCGGGTAGGGGAATACGAGCAGTACTTC
17,TRBV4-3,TRBD2,-,TRBJ2-5,CASSQDRTSGGGETQYF,TGCGCCAGCAGCCAAGATCGGACTAGCGGGGGTGGCGAGACCCAGTACTTC
17,TRBV7-2,TRBD1,-,TRBJ2-6,CASSLKGQGAGANVLTF,TGTGCCAGCAGCTTAAAAGGACAGGGGGCTGGGGCCAACGTCCTGACTTTC
16,TRBV7-6,TRBD2,-,TRBJ2-2,CASSVGLAASTGELFF,TGTGCCAGCAGCGTAGGACTAGCGGCTTCCACCGGGGAGCTGTTTTTT
14,TRBV6-1,-,-,TRBJ1-2,CASSERLTRYGYTF,TGTGCCAGCAGTGAACGACTGACGCGCTATGGCTACACCTTC
17,TRBV13,TRBD2,-,TRBJ2-1,CASSLGTSGGVYNEQFF,TGTGCCAGCAGCTTAGGCACTAGCGGGGGGGTCTACAATGAGCAGTTCTTC
16,TRBV4-3,TRBD1,-,TRBJ2-7,CASSQDAQGARYEQYF,TGCGCCAGCAGCCAAGACGCACAGGGGGCGCGCTACGAGCAGTACTTC
14,TRBV7-2,TRBD1,-,TRBJ2-7,CASSSTGDSYEQYF,TGTGCCAGCAGCTCGACAGGGGATTCCTACGAGCAGTACTTC
19,TRBV18,TRBD1,once,TRBJ2-6,CASSHLGQGESSGANVLTF,TGTGCCAGCTCACACTTAGGACAGGGGGAGAGCTCTGGGGCCAACGTCCTGACTTTC
13,TRBV14,-,-,TRBJ1-1,CASSGELNTEAFF,TGTGCCAGCAGCGGAGAATTGAACACTGAAGCTTTCTTT
14,TRBV19,TRBD2,-,TRBJ2-1,CASSPRTSTNEQFF,TGTGCCAGTAGTCCACGGACTAGCACGAATGAGCAGTTCTTC
17,TRBV9,TRBD2,-,TRBJ2-7,CASSVGLAGGPGYEQYF,TGTGCCAGCAGCGTAGGTCTAGCGGGGGGGCCGGGCTACGAGCAGTACTTC
16,TRBV5-1,TRBD2,-,TRBJ2-3,CASSLPLAGETDTQYF,TGCGCCAGCAGCTTACCCTTAGCGGGGGAGACAGATACGCAGTATTTT